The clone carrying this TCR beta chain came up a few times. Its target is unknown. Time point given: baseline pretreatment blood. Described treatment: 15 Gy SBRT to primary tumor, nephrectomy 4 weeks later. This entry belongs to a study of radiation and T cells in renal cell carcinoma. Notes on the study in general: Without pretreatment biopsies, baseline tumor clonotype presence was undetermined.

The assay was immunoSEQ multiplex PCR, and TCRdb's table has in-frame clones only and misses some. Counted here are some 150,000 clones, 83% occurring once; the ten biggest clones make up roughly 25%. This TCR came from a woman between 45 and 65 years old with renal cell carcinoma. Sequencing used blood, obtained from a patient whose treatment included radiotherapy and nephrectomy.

CDR3 in amino acids: CASGDRGIYEQYF. The CDR3 nucleotides are TGTGCCAGCGGGGACAGGGGCATTTACGAGCAGTACTTC. The chain joins TRBV2 to TRBJ2-7, with 10 bases aligning to TRBD1. Germline V lookup: CDR1 SNHLY, CDR2 FYNNEI. V dropped 8 bases and J dropped 4; count of bases not matched to a gene: 5. The CDR3 spans 13 residues.